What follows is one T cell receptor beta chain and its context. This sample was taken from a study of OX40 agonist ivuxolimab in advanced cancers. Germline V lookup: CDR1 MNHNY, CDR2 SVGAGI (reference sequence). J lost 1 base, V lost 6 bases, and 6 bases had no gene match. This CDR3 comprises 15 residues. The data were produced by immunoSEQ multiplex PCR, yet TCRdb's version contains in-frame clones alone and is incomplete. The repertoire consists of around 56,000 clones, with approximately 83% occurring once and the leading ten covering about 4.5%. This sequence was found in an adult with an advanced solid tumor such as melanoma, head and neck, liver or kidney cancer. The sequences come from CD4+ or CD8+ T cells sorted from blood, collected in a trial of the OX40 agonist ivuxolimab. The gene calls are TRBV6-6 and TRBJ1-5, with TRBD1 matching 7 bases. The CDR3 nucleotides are TGTGCCAGCAGGATAGTACAGGGGAGCAATCAGCCCCAGCATTTT. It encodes CASRIVQGSNQPQHF.